The sequence of this T cell receptor beta chain was determined in a study of cytomegalovirus exposure and HLA in healthy donors. The wider study: Genetic ancestry analysis placed around 76% of the 300 to 500 donors that were genotyped in the Caucasian-associated cluster.

The PCR was carried out with 60 Vbeta primers and 13 Jbeta primers. Sequenced by immunoSEQ multiplex PCR; TCRdb stores in-frame clones only, minus some. The sample lists some 170,000 clones; 80% were seen once. Although they were nominally healthy when sampled, donors likely had unrecorded immune exposures. Trimming pared 0 bases from V and 4 bases from J, leaving 10 bases between. The CDR3 has 14 residues. Germline CDR1 SGHRS, CDR2 YFSETQ. The TCR sequence derives from a man aged 25-40 years in good health and CMV-seronegative. Sequencing was done on a sample of PBMCs. The rearrangement links TRBV5-1 to TRBJ2-5, with D perhaps matching TRBD1 (5 bases). In DNA form, the CDR3 reads TGCGCCAGCAGCTTGGCACGCAGGGTAGAGACCCAGTACTTC. This gives the protein CASSLARRVETQYF.